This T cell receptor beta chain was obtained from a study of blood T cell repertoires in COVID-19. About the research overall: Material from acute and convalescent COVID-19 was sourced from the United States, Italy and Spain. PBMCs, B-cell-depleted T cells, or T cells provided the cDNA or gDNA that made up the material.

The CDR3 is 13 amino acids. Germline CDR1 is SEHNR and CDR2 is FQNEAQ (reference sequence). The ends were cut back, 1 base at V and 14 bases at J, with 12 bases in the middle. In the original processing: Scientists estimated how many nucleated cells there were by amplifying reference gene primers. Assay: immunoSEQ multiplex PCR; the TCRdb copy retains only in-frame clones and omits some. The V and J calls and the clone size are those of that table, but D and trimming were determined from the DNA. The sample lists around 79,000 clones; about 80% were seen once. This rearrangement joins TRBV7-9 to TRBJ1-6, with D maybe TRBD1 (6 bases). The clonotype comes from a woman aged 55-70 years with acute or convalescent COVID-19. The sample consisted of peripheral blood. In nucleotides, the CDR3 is TGTGCCAGCAGCTTAGAAGGACAGTCAACCCTCCACTTT. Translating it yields CASSLEGQSTLHF.